This T cell receptor (beta chain) is from a study of blood T cell repertoires in COVID-19. Whole-study context: Specimens from acute and convalescent COVID-19 originated in the United States, Italy and Spain. Nucleic acid was either cDNA or gDNA, and it came from T cells, B-cell-depleted T cells, or PBMCs.

The germline V gene encodes CDR1 SNHLY and CDR2 FYNNEI. The CDR3 is 16 amino acids. Losses at the gene ends were 6 bases for V and 3 bases for J; bases not matched to a gene: 11. Methods used by the authors: Amplification from reference gene primers served as the basis for estimated nucleated cell counts. Method: immunoSEQ multiplex PCR; TCRdb's copy keeps in-frame clones and lacks some. That table is the source of V, J and clone size, and D and trimming were worked out from the DNA. The data contain approximately 270,000 clones, around 85% of them singletons. Seattle's enrolled individuals joined amid active infection and were then monitored longitudinally.

Sequences were obtained from peripheral blood. The sequence was collected from a human donor with COVID-19, enrolled during active disease. The donor label of this sample is uncertain. The chain couples TRBV2 to TRBJ2-1, with TRBD2 matching over 7 bases. The CDR3 loop is CASSVGGSGNYNEQFF. The CDR3 bases are TGTGCCAGCAGCGTAGGAGGGAGCGGGAACTACAATGAGCAGTTCTTC.